This T cell receptor beta chain is from a study of spatial heterogeneity in lung cancer. Study outcomes and limitations: Tumor mutation counts were tracked by expanded intratumoral alpha and beta TCR counts. Tumor T-cell coverage was an estimated 7% or so for alpha and more than 12% for beta chains.

This clonotype has at least ten counts. Antigen: not known. Indicated time point: sample taken at primary tumor resection. The 65 or so donors had untreated early-stage non-small cell lung cancer. The presence of a unique molecular identifier marked each TCR cDNA molecule. TCRdb re-analysed the 5' RACE reads in MiXCR, keeping a single row per CDR3 protein. Found here are around 12,000 distinct CDR3 sequences, about 5% of them singletons; the top ten hold about 35%. After removal of 1 base from V and 2 bases from J, the junction contained 5 bases not matched to a gene. CDR3 length: 17 amino acids. Looked up from germline, CDR1 is DFQATT and CDR2 is SNEGSKA (reference sequence).

The sample here was lung tumor tissue, taken at surgery. The genes are TRBV20-1 and TRBJ2-5, with TRBD2 matching over 15 bases. The clonotype comes from a male donor with early-stage non-small cell lung cancer. CDR3 in DNA: TGCAGTGCTAGAGTACCCGGACTAGCGGGAGGGCAAGAGACCCAGTACTTC. It yields the protein CSARVPGLAGGQETQYF.